This TCR beta chain was recorded in a study of vaccination and CD4 T cells after COVID-19. Whole-study context: Post-COVID samples were collected a median about 95 days following diagnosis, spanning 35 to 161. Study-level findings and limits: Although the median of SARS-CoV-2-reactive clonotypes rose from around 21 to 38, the change was not significant.

The Oncomine TCR Beta short-read assay was applied to DNA of cultured CD4+ T cells. Genomic DNA was isolated from cultured CD4+ T cells. TCRdb ran MiXCR on the PCR reads and lists one entry per CDR3 protein. The sample carries 5,500 to 9,000 distinct CDR3 sequences, 51% recorded once. This CDR3 is built from 19 residues. Germline V gene data show CDR1 as DFQATT and CDR2 as SNEGSKA (reference sequence). V dropped 0 bases and J dropped 6; count of bases not matched to a gene: 17. A remark on this clonotype: What it binds is not known.

Treatment specified: approximately 10-day PBMC culture with coronavirus spike peptide pools or control peptides (ViraFEST assay). In the ViraFEST assay, peptide-pool expansion preceded TCR sequencing of expanded clonotypes. The genes are TRBV20-1 and TRBJ2-1, with 10 bases identical to TRBD2. Material: CD4+ T cells from blood, cultured in vitro. The clonotype originates from a human donor who had recovered from COVID-19. The DNA for the CDR3 is TGCAGTGCTAGAGAAGACTATGAAAGGAGCGGGAGGGATCCCAATGAGCAGTTCTTC. Translating gives CSAREDYERSGRDPNEQFF.